This passage covers 14 T cell receptor beta chains from one sample sequenced in a study of cytomegalovirus exposure and HLA in healthy donors (dated 2017 in TCRdb). Receptor libraries were prepared by the immunoSEQ multiplex PCR assay. The table comes from immuneACCESS by way of TCRdb, which keeps in-frame sequences with V and J called. Part of the clones is missing from these tables; in studies checked, under half for an unresolved V gene and the rest for unknown reasons. The sample table records some 49,000 clones; approximately 90% of these occur just once. 1.4% of the sample is in the top ten clones. Sequencing was carried out using PBMCs. These TCRs come from a man younger than 30 in good health and CMV-seronegative.

This clone was picked up one time. The chain combines TRBV5-6 with TRBJ1-1; D not resolved. Looked up from germline, CDR1 is SGHDT and CDR2 is YYEEEE. The CDR3 has 16 amino acids. V lost 0 bases, J lost 1 base, and 13 bases lay in between. CDR3 amino acids: CASSLVFGVRNTEAFF. The CDR3 coding sequence is TGTGCCAGCAGCTTGGTCTTCGGGGTCAGGAACACTGAAGCTTTCTTT.

This chain uses TRBV5-5 with TRBJ2-7; D gene uncertain. This CDR3 is built from 15 residues. In germline, CDR1 is SGHKS, CDR2 YYEKEE (reference sequence). V was clipped by 7 bases and J by 6 bases, with 23 bases between them. The CDR3 DNA is TGTGCCAGCTCCTTTTCTGATACCCCTGGCTCCGAGCAGTACTTC. It yields the protein CASSFSDTPGSEQYF.

V usage is TRBV28 and J usage is TRBJ2-3; TRBD2 agrees at 10 bases. The CDR3 consists of 17 residues. The J segment lost 1 base and the V segment lost 6 bases, leaving 10 bases of the junction unmatched. The germline V gene has CDR1 MDHEN and CDR2 SYDVKM. The CDR3 nucleotides are TGTGCCAGCAGCCTCCGGACTAGCGGTTGGGGCACAGATACGCAGTATTTT. It specifies CASSLRTSGWGTDTQYF.

The gene calls are TRBV5-1 and TRBJ2-3, with 7 bases aligning to TRBD1. The CDR3 covers 15 residues. Trimming removed 4 bases from V and 2 bases from J; junction bases left unmatched: 7. CDR1 is SGHRS, CDR2 YFSETQ, per germline. The DNA of the CDR3 is TGCGCCAGCAGCGCCGTCCAGGGGGACACAGATACGCAGTATTTT. Protein product: CASSAVQGDTDTQYF.

The chain combines TRBV19 with TRBJ2-4; 7 nucleotides match TRBD1. This CDR3 has 17 residues. CDR1 and CDR2 (germline): LNHDA, SQIVND (reference sequence). V lost 4 bases to trimming and J lost 0 bases; unmatched junction nucleotides: 9. The chain's CDR3 is CASSTETGPSAKNIQYF. CDR3 sequence (DNA): TGTGCCAGTAGTACTGAGACAGGGCCATCAGCCAAAAACATTCAGTACTTC.

The chain carries TRBV7-9 and TRBJ1-4; a possible D gene is TRBD1 (5 bases). Trimming pared 4 bases from V and 1 base from J, leaving 16 bases between. The CDR3 runs 17 residues. Per the germline V gene, CDR1 is SEHNR and CDR2 is FQNEAQ (reference sequence). CDR3 in amino acids: CASSWVLRQGTNEKLFF. The CDR3 DNA reads as TGTGCCAGCAGCTGGGTCCTACGGCAGGGAACTAATGAAAAACTGTTTTTT.

This chain joins TRBV11-3 and TRBJ1-1, with D possibly matching TRBD1 (6 bases). V lost 1 base to trimming and J lost 0 bases, with 9 bases between them. This CDR3 is built from 15 residues. Germline V gene sequence: CDR1 SGHNT, CDR2 YENEEA. DNA for the CDR3: TGTGCCAGCAGCTTAGGGGGGCCAGTGAACACTGAAGCTTTCTTT. Protein: CASSLGGPVNTEAFF.

The chain combines TRBV20-1 with TRBJ2-2, with D unresolved. The CDR3 runs to 11 residues. From germline, CDR1 is DFQATT and CDR2 SNEGSKA (reference sequence). V lost 6 bases and J 6 bases, leaving 8 bases between the germline ends. The CDR3 DNA reads as TGCAGTGCATGGCTCCCCGGGGAGCTGTTTTTT. Translation gives CSAWLPGELFF.

The chain carries TRBV2 and TRBJ2-5; 10 bases fit TRBD1. The ends lost 2 bases at V and 7 bases at J; junction bases unmatched: 10. From germline, CDR1 is SNHLY and CDR2 FYNNEI. CDR3 length: 16 amino acids. Written as DNA, the CDR3 is TGTGCCAGCAGTGAAATGCGGGACAGGGGTTCGGGGACCCAGTACTTC. Residues: CASSEMRDRGSGTQYF.

The chain employs TRBV7-9 and TRBJ2-7; the match to TRBD2 covers 11 bases. This CDR3 spans 17 amino acids. Trimming at V came to 5 bases and at J to 5 bases, leaving 14 bases not matched to a gene. Germline V gene sequence: CDR1 SEHNR, CDR2 FQNEAQ (reference sequence). The CDR3: CASSLHRGTSGSHEQYF. The DNA for the CDR3 is TGTGCCAGCAGCCTCCACAGGGGAACTAGCGGGAGCCACGAGCAGTACTTC.

This clone has just one count. The CDR3, as DNA: TGTGCCAGCTCACTCAGGGGGTCCTACAATGAGCAGTTCTTC. Protein product: CASSLRGSYNEQFF. This rearrangement joins TRBV18 to TRBJ2-1, with 7 bases fitting TRBD1. The CDR3 runs to 14 residues. The germline gives CDR1 KGHSH, CDR2 LQKENI. The V segment lost 4 bases and the J segment 1 base; nucleotides outside the gene matches: 1.

The rearrangement uses TRBV27 and TRBJ2-2, with no clear D. Germline loops: CDR1 MNHEY, CDR2 SMNVEV (reference sequence). The CDR3 sequence is 14 residues long. Trimming removed 6 bases from V and 8 bases from J, with 16 bases in between. The chain's CDR3 is CASSHEERRGELFF. CDR3 in DNA: TGTGCCAGCAGCCACGAGGAGCGACGGGGGGAGCTGTTTTTT.

This sequence joins TRBV5-6 and TRBJ2-7; maybe TRBD2 (6 bases). This CDR3 is built from 15 residues. V lost 3 bases, J lost 5 bases, and 18 bases lay in between. Per the germline V gene, CDR1 is SGHDT and CDR2 is YYEEEE. The CDR3 reads CASSSPGLPPNEQYF. As DNA, the CDR3 is TGTGCCAGCAGCTCCCCGGGACTCCCCCCCAACGAGCAGTACTTC.

The V and J genes are TRBV9 and TRBJ2-3; TRBD2 is a possible D gene (5 bases). This CDR3 has 14 residues. V lost 2 bases, J lost 4 bases, and 11 bases lay in between. CDR1 is SGDLS, CDR2 YYNGEE, per germline. The CDR3 sequence is CASSVRGRPDTQYF. CDR3 in DNA: TGTGCCAGCAGCGTCCGAGGGAGACCAGATACGCAGTATTTT. The full variable domain, its missing parts supplied by reference TRBV9 and TRBJ2-3, is DSGVTQTPKHLITATGQRVTLRCSPRSGDLSVYWYQQSLDQGLQFLIQYYNGEERAKGNILERFSAQQFPDLHSELNLSSLELGDSALYFCASSVRGRPDTQYFGPGTRLTVL.